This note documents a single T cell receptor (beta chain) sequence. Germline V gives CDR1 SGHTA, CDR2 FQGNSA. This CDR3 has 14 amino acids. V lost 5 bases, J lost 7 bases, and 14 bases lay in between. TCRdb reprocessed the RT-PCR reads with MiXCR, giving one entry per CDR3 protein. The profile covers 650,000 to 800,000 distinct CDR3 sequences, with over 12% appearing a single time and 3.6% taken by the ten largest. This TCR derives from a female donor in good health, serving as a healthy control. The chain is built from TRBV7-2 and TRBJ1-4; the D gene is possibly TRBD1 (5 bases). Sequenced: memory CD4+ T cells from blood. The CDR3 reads CASSPAGLGEKLFF. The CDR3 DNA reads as TGTGCCAGCAGCCCAGCAGGGTTGGGTGAAAAACTGTTTTTT.